This T cell receptor beta chain emerged from a study of control samples from healthy donors and cancer patients. Clones were sequenced by immunoSEQ multiplex PCR, and TCRdb holds only the in-frame ones, with some missing. The sample records approximately 100,000 clones, approximately 90% being singletons. The CDR3 has 16 residues. CDR1 is SGHRS, CDR2 YFSETQ, per germline. V was clipped by 0 bases and J by 6 bases; unmatched bases: 6. This chain connects TRBV5-1 to TRBJ2-2; 9 nucleotides agree with TRBD1. Sample: blood. This receptor was taken from a man aged 30-40 years in good health. The CDR3 nucleotides read TGCGCCAGCAGCTTGGCCAAGGGACAGGGCGCCGGGGAGCTGTTTTTT. Translated, it gives CASSLAKGQGAGELFF.